This T cell receptor (beta chain) was captured by sequencing in a study of technical replicates of blood from four donors. CDR1 and CDR2 from the germline V gene are SNHLY and FYNNEI. V was clipped by 4 bases and J by 2 bases, with 6 bases between them. There are 13 residues in the CDR3. Profiling relied on immunoSEQ multiplex PCR, and the TCRdb table lists in-frame clones only, not all of them. The data show roughly 15,000 clones, with 80% seen just once and 9.5% to 15% held by the top ten. The clonotype originates from a human donor in good health. Sequencing input: PBMCs. The J gene is TRBJ2-4, the V gene TRBV2; D is uncertain. CDR3 amino acids: CASSAGSKNIQYF. As DNA, the CDR3 is TGTGCCAGCAGTGCGGGTTCCAAAAACATTCAGTACTTC.